The rows below give T cell receptor beta chains drawn from one sample of a study of OX40 agonist ivuxolimab in advanced cancers. Only in-frame clones appear in the TCRdb table, and some are missing; sequencing was by immunoSEQ multiplex PCR. The sample has tens of thousands of clones; approximately 78% are singletons. The sample was CD4+ or CD8+ T cells sorted from blood, taken in a trial of the OX40 agonist ivuxolimab. These receptors all stem from an adult with an advanced solid tumor such as melanoma, head and neck, liver or kidney cancer. The CDR3 runs from the conserved cysteine through the conserved F or W. D genes are given only for firm matches. Not every row has a clone size; where given, it reads once, few, many or a size class.

j_call d_call v_call clone_size cdr3_nt cdr3_aa
TRBJ1-2 - TRBV19 - TGTGCCAGTAGTATCAGGGCCGCTCCCTATGGCTACACCTTC CASSIRAAPYGYTF
TRBJ2-3 - TRBV7-2 - TGTGCCAGCAGCTTAGAATCTTGGGATACGCAGTATTTT CASSLESWDTQYF
TRBJ2-1 - TRBV5-1 - TGCGCCAGCAGCTTCCTCTCCTCCTACAATGAGCAGTTCTTC CASSFLSSYNEQFF
TRBJ2-3 - TRBV7-2 - TGTGCCAGCAGCTTTACAGATACGCAGTATTTT CASSFTDTQYF
TRBJ1-2 - TRBV28 - TGTGCCAGCAGTCTACAGGGTTGGGGCTACACCTTC CASSLQGWGYTF
TRBJ2-1 - TRBV18 - TGTGCCAGCTCACCACTCAAGGACAATGAGCAGTTCTTC CASSPLKDNEQFF
TRBJ1-4 - TRBV6-6 few TGTGCCAGCAGAGGGGCTGCGGGAACTAATGAAAAACTGTTTTTT CASRGAAGTNEKLFF
TRBJ1-2 - TRBV6-1 - TGTGCCAGCAAGGAGGAGCTTTCCTATGGCTACACCTTC CASKEELSYGYTF
TRBJ1-4 - TRBV6-1 - TGTGCCAGCAGTGAAGGGAGTCGGGGGACTAATGAAAAACTGTTTTTT CASSEGSRGTNEKLFF
TRBJ1-2 TRBD1 TRBV6-5 - TGTGCCAGCAGTGCAGGGGGTGGCTACACCTTC CASSAGGGYTF
TRBJ1-2 TRBD1 TRBV19 - TGTGCCAGTAGTCACCGGGACAGGGGGCGCTCCAACTATGGCTACACCTTC CASSHRDRGRSNYGYTF
TRBJ1-1 - TRBV19 few TGTGCCAGTAGCTTAACAGGGAACACTGAAGCTTTCTTT CASSLTGNTEAFF
TRBJ2-5 TRBD1 TRBV18 - TGTGCCAGCTCACCAAGGGGACAGAAAGAGACCCAGTACTTC CASSPRGQKETQYF
TRBJ2-3 TRBD2 TRBV12-5 few TGTGCTAGTGGTTTGGGACTAGCGGGGGACCGGGATACGCAGTATTTT CASGLGLAGDRDTQYF
TRBJ2-3 - TRBV6-1 - TGTGCCAGCAGTGAAGGGTTTTCTGTGGATACGCAGTATTTT CASSEGFSVDTQYF
TRBJ1-6 - TRBV6-6 - TGTGCCAGCACCCACCGGACTGTGGGGAATTCACCCCTCCACTTT CASTHRTVGNSPLHF
TRBJ1-2 - TRBV7-9 - TGTGCCAGCAGCTTAACGGGCATCCGCTATGGCTACACCTTC CASSLTGIRYGYTF
TRBJ2-1 - TRBV7-9 - TGTGCCAGCAGCTTATCGGCGGTGAGTGAGCAGTTCTTC CASSLSAVSEQFF
TRBJ1-2 TRBD1 TRBV19 - TGTGCCACCCGGGGGCAGGGGGTGTATGGCTACACCTTC CATRGQGVYGYTF
TRBJ1-2 - TRBV28 few TGTGCCAGCAGGGGGGCGGGTCGGGATGGCTACACCTTC CASRGAGRDGYTF
TRBJ1-2 TRBD1 TRBV5-1 - TGCGCCAGCAGCTTTTATGACAGGGACCAGGGCTACACCTTC CASSFYDRDQGYTF
TRBJ2-1 TRBD1 TRBV30 - TGTGCCTGGAGTGTATTGACAGGGAGAAGCGAGCAGTTCTTC CAWSVLTGRSEQFF
TRBJ1-1 - TRBV7-3 - TGTGCCAGCAGCTTAAAAGGGCCGAGGACTGAAGCTTTCTTT CASSLKGPRTEAFF
TRBJ1-2 TRBD1 TRBV2 - TGTGCCAGCAGCACGGACAGGGGCCGTGGCTACACCTTC CASSTDRGRGYTF
TRBJ2-5 TRBD1 TRBV15 once TGTGCCACCAGCGGTCCAGGGGGCAATGAGGAGACCCAGTACTTC CATSGPGGNEETQYF
TRBJ1-3 - TRBV19 few TGTGCCTCCGGAGAGACAGCCGGAAACACCATATATTTT CASGETAGNTIYF
TRBJ1-6 - TRBV30 - TGTGCCTGGAGGTGGGACGTAGGTTCACCCCTCCACTTT CAWRWDVGSPLHF
TRBJ2-7 TRBD1 TRBV28 - TGTGCCAGCAGTTTATGGCAGGGGGCTGGGGGCGAGCAGTACTTC CASSLWQGAGGEQYF
TRBJ1-1 - TRBV7-8 - TGTGCCAGCAGCCCCCAGATGAACACTGAAGCTTTCTTT CASSPQMNTEAFF
TRBJ2-5 - TRBV4-3 - TGCGCCAGCAGCCAAGATTACACCGGGAGCGGGTCGGAGACCCAGTACTTC CASSQDYTGSGSETQYF
TRBJ2-1 TRBD2 TRBV9 few TGTGCCAGCAGCGTATTAGCGGGGAGCTCCTACAATGAGCAGTTCTTC CASSVLAGSSYNEQFF
TRBJ2-1 TRBD2 TRBV4-1 - TGCGCCAGCAGCCAGCTAGGACTAGCGGGAGGTGCTTTCGAGCAGTTCTTC CASSQLGLAGGAFEQFF
TRBJ2-7 - TRBV11-2 - TGTGCCAGCAGCTTGGAGGGGGGCTACGAGCAGTACTTC CASSLEGGYEQYF
TRBJ1-5 - TRBV2 once TGTGCCAGCAGTGAACTGAGTAGCAATCAGCCCCAGCATTTT CASSELSSNQPQHF
TRBJ2-5 - TRBV7-2 - TGTGCCAGCAGCTCGTCCCCCCAGTACTTC CASSSSPQYF
TRBJ2-1 - TRBV15 - TGTGCCACCAGCAGAGCGGGGGGCGTCTACAATGAGCAGTTCTTC CATSRAGGVYNEQFF
TRBJ1-2 - TRBV5-1 few TGCGCCAGCAGCTTGGACCCTTCTTGGTATGGCTACACCTTC CASSLDPSWYGYTF
TRBJ2-5 TRBD2 TRBV27 - TGTGCCACCGCCAGGACTAGCGGGAGGGAGACCCAGTACTTC CATARTSGRETQYF
TRBJ1-2 - TRBV5-6 - TGTGCCAGCAGCGGCTCAGGATATGGCTACACCTTC CASSGSGYGYTF
TRBJ2-1 - TRBV19 - TGTGCCAGTAGTAAACCAACTCAAAGCACCTACAATGAGCAGTTCTTC CASSKPTQSTYNEQFF
TRBJ2-3 - TRBV18 few TGTGCCAGCTCACCGGCCCCGCGGGGATCTCGGGGTAGCACAGATACGCAGTATTTT CASSPAPRGSRGSTDTQYF
TRBJ1-1 - TRBV5-1 - TGCGCCAGCAGCTTCGGGACGGAGAACACTGAAGCTTTCTTT CASSFGTENTEAFF
TRBJ2-1 - TRBV7-2 - TGTGCCAGCAGCTTACGGGTCCCCAAGATTCCAAGCTCCTACAATGAGCAGTTCTTC CASSLRVPKIPSSYNEQFF
TRBJ2-7 - TRBV29-1 - TGCAGCGTTCTTAAACAGGCAAGCCCCTACGAGCAGTACTTC CSVLKQASPYEQYF
TRBJ1-5 - TRBV9 - TGTGCCAGCAGGGAGTATAGCAATCAGCCCCAGCATTTT CASREYSNQPQHF
TRBJ1-1 - TRBV5-5 - TGTGCCAGCAGCCTTTACCCCGGGACACAGGTAAACACTGAAGCTTTCTTT CASSLYPGTQVNTEAFF
TRBJ2-2 - TRBV10-1 - TGCGCCAGCACTCAGGGAGGCGGGGGCAAGGCCGGGGAGCTGTTTTTT CASTQGGGGKAGELFF
TRBJ2-3 TRBD2 TRBV6-1 - TGTGCCAGCCTCGCGGGGGGGCCCACAGATACGCAGTATTTT CASLAGGPTDTQYF
TRBJ1-2 TRBD1 TRBV5-1 - TGCGCCAGCAGCTCTCAGGGGGTGGAATATGGCTACACCTTC CASSSQGVEYGYTF
TRBJ2-3 - TRBV4-1 - TGCGCCAGCAGCCCCGGACCCGCCGTAGGCACAGATACGCAGTATTTT CASSPGPAVGTDTQYF
TRBJ2-5 - TRBV5-1 - TGCGCCAGCAGCCGCCAAGGGGAAGAGACCCAGTACTTC CASSRQGEETQYF
TRBJ2-3 - TRBV11-1 - TGTGCCAGCAGCTTGGACGGGATCACAGATACGCAGTATTTT CASSLDGITDTQYF
TRBJ1-1 - TRBV5-4 once TGTGCCAGCAGCTTTACCGCAGGGGCCACTGAAGCTTTCTTT CASSFTAGATEAFF
TRBJ1-1 TRBD1 TRBV19 - TGTGCCAGTAGTATAGATGACAGGGGGAACACTGAAGCTTTCTTT CASSIDDRGNTEAFF
TRBJ1-1 - TRBV19 - TGTGCCAGTGCCGGACTGGGCAAGACTGAAGCTTTCTTT CASAGLGKTEAFF
TRBJ2-6 - TRBV5-8 - TGTGCCAGCAGCTGGACAAGCTCTGGGGCCAACGTCCTGACTTTC CASSWTSSGANVLTF
TRBJ2-5 TRBD2 TRBV5-1 - TGCGCCAGCAGCTTGACTAGCGGGGCCACGCTACAAGAGACCCAGTACTTC CASSLTSGATLQETQYF